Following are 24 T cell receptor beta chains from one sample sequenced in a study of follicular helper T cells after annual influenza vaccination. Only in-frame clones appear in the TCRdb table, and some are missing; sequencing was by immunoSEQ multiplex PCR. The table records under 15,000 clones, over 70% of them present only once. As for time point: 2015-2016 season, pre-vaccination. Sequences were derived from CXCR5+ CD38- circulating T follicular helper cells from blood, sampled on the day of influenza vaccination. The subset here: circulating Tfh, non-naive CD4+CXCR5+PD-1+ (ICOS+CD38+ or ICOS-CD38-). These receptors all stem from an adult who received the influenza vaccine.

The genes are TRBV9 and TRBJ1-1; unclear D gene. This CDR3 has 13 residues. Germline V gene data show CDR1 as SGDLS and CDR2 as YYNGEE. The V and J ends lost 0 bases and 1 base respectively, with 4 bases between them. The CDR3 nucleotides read TGTGCCAGCAGCGTAGCCCCGAACACTGAAGCTTTCTTT. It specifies CASSVAPNTEAFF.

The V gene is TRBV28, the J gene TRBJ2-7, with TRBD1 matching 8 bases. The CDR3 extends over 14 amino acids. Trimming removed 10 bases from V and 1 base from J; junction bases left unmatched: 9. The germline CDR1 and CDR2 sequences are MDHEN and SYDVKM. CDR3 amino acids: CATRARGLSYEQYF. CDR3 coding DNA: TGTGCCACCCGAGCCAGGGGGCTTTCCTACGAGCAGTACTTC.

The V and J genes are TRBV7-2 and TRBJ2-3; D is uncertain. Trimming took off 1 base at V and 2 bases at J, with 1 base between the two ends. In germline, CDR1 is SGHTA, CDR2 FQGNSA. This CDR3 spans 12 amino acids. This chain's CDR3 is CASSLDTDTQYF. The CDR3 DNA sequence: TGTGCCAGCAGCTTAGACACAGATACGCAGTATTTT.

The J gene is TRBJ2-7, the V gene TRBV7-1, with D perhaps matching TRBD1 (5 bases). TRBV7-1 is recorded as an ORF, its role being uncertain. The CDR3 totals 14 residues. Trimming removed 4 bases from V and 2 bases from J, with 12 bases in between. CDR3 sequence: CASSLGANTYEQYF. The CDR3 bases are TGTGCCAGCAGCTTAGGGGCAAATACCTACGAGCAGTACTTC.

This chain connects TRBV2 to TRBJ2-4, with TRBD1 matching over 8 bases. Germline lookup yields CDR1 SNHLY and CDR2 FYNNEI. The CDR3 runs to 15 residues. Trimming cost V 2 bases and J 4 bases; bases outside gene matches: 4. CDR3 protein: CASSEPQGAKNIQYF. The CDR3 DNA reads TGTGCCAGCAGTGAACCCCAGGGGGCGAAAAACATTCAGTACTTC.

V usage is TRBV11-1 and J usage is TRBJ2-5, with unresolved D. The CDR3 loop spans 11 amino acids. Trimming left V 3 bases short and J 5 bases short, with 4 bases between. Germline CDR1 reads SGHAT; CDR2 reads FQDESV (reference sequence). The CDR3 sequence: CASSLTETQYF. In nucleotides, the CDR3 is TGTGCCAGCAGCTTGACGGAGACCCAGTACTTC.

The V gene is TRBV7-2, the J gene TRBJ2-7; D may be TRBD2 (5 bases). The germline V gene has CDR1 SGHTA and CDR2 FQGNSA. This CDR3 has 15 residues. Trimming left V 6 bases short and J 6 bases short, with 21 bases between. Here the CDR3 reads CASRQFNPGGGEQYF. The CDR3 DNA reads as TGTGCCAGCAGACAATTCAATCCCGGAGGAGGCGAGCAGTACTTC. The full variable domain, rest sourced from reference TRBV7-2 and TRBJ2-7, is GAGVSQSPSNKVTEKGKDVELRCDPISGHTALYWYRQSLGQGLEFLIYFQGNSAPDKSGLPSDRFSAERTGGSVSTLTIQRTQQEDSAVYLCASRQFNPGGGEQYFGPGTRLTVT.

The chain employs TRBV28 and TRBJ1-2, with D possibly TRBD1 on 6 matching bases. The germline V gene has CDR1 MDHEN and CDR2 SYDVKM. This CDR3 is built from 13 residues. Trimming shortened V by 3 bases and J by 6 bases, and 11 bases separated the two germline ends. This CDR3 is CASSFQGGNGYTF. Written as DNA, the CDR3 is TGTGCCAGCAGTTTTCAAGGGGGAAATGGCTACACCTTC.

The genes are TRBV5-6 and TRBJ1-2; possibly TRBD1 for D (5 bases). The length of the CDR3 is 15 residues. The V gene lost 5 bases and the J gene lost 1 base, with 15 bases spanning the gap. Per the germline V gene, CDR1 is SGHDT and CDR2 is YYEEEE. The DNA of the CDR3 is TGTGCCAGCAGGAAAAACTGGGACCTTAACTATGGCTACACCTTC. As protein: CASRKNWDLNYGYTF. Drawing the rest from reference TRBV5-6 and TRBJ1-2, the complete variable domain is DAGVTQSPTHLIKTRGQQVTLRCSPKSGHDTVSWYQQALGQGPQFIFQYYEEEERQRGNFPDRFSGHQFPNYSSELNVNALLLGDSALYLCASRKNWDLNYGYTFGSGTRLTVV.

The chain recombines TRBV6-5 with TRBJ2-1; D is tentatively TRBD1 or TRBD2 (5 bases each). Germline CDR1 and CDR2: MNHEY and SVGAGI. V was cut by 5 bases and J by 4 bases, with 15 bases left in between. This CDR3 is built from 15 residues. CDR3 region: CASSPPGPRYNEQFF. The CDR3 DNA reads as TGTGCCAGCAGTCCCCCGGGACCTCGGTACAATGAGCAGTTCTTC.

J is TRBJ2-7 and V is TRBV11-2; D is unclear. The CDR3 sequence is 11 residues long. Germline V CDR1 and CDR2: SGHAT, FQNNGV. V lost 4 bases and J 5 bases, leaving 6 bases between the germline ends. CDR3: CASSSANEQYF. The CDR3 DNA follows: TGTGCCAGCAGCTCCGCGAACGAGCAGTACTTC.

This chain's CDR3 is CASWSSLPEFYGYTF. CDR3 sequence (DNA): TGTGCCAGCTGGAGCAGCCTCCCCGAATTCTATGGCTACACCTTC. This rearrangement joins TRBV6-5 to TRBJ1-2; D is ambiguous. Trimming stripped 8 bases from V and 4 bases from J, with 20 bases between. Germline V gives CDR1 MNHEY, CDR2 SVGAGI. The CDR3 spans 15 residues.

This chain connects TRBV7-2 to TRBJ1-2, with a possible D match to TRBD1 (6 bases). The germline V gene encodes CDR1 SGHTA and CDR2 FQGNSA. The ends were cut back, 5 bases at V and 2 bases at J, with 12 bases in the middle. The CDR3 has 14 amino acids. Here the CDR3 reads CASSESTGNYGYTF. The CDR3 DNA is TGTGCCAGCAGCGAGTCCACAGGGAACTATGGCTACACCTTC.

CDR3 sequence reads: CASSFGGGTDTQYF. The CDR3 coding sequence is TGTGCCAGCAGCTTTGGGGGGGGCACAGATACGCAGTATTTT. The chain links TRBV7-2 to TRBJ2-3, with TRBD2 matching 7 bases. Germline V gene lookup returns CDR1 SGHTA and CDR2 FQGNSA. V trimming: 3 bases; J trimming: 1 base; junction bases outside the gene matches: 1. This CDR3 has 14 residues.

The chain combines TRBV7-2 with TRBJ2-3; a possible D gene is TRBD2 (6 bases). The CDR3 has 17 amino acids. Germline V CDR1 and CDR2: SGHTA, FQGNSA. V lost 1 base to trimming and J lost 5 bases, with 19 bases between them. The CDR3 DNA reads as TGTGCCAGCAGCTTAGGAAGTAGTGGGGGGATCGAAGATACGCAGTATTTT. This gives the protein CASSLGSSGGIEDTQYF. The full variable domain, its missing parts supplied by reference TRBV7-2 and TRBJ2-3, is GAGVSQSPSNKVTEKGKDVELRCDPISGHTALYWYRQSLGQGLEFLIYFQGNSAPDKSGLPSDRFSAERTGGSVSTLTIQRTQQEDSAVYLCASSLGSSGGIEDTQYFGPGTRLTVL.

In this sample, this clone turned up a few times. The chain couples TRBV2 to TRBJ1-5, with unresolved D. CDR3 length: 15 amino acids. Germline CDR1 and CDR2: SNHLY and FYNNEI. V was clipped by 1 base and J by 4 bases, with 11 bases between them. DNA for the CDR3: TGTGCCAGCAGTGAAGGCGCGGGCTTTAATCAGCCCCAGCATTTT. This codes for CASSEGAGFNQPQHF.

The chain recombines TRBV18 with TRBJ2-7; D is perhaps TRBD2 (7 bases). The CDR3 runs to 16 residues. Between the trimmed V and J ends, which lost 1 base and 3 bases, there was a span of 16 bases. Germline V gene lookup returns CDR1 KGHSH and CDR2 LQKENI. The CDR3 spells CASSPRGGGGVYEQYF. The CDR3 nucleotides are TGTGCCAGCTCACCACGAGGAGGGGGGGGTGTCTACGAGCAGTACTTC. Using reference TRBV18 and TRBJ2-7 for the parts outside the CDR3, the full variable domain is NAGVMQNPRHLVRRRGQEARLRCSPMKGHSHVYWYRQLPEEGLKFMVYLQKENIIDESGMPKERFSAEFPKEGPSILRIQQVVRGDSAAYFCASSPRGGGGVYEQYFGPGTRLTVT.

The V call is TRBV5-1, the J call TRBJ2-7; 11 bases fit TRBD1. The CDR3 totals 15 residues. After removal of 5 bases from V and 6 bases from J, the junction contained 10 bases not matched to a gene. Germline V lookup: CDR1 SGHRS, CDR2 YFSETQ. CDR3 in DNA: TGCGCCAGCAGTTTGATCCCGGGACAGGGGGGCGAGCAGTACTTC. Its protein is CASSLIPGQGGEQYF.

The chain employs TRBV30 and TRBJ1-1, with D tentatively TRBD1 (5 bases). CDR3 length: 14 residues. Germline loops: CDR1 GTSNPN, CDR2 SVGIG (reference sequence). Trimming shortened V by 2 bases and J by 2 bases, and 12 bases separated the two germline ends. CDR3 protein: CAWSRAGTNTEAFF. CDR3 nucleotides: TGTGCCTGGAGTAGGGCAGGGACCAACACTGAAGCTTTCTTT.

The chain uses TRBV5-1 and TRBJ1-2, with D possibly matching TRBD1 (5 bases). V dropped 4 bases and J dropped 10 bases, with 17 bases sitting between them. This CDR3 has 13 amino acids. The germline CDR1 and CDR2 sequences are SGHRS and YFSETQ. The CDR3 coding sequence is TGCGCCAGCAGCCTAACAGGTAACCAAGCCTACACCTTC. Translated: CASSLTGNQAYTF.

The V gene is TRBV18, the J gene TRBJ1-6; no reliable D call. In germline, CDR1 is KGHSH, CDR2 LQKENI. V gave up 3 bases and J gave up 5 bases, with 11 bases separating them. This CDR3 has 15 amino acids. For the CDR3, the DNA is TGTGCCAGCTCACCGGAATACGGTCATAATTCACCCCTCCACTTT. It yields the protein CASSPEYGHNSPLHF. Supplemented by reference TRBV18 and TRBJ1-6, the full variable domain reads NAGVMQNPRHLVRRRGQEARLRCSPMKGHSHVYWYRQLPEEGLKFMVYLQKENIIDESGMPKERFSAEFPKEGPSILRIQQVVRGDSAAYFCASSPEYGHNSPLHFGNGTRLTVT.

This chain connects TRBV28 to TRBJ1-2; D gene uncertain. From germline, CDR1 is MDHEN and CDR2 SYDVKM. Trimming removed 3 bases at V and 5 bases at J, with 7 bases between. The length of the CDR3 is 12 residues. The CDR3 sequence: CASSFMRYGYTF. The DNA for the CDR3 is TGTGCCAGCAGTTTTATGAGATATGGCTACACCTTC.

The DNA for the CDR3 is TGTGCCAGCTCATCTAGACAGGGGGCAATCAACGAGCAGTACTTC. Translated, it gives CASSSRQGAINEQYF. This chain uses TRBV18 with TRBJ2-7, with TRBD1 matching over 10 bases. Trimming cost V 5 bases and J 5 bases; bases outside gene matches: 9. The CDR3 has 15 residues. From germline, CDR1 is KGHSH and CDR2 LQKENI. The full variable domain, completed using reference TRBV18 and TRBJ2-7, is NAGVMQNPRHLVRRRGQEARLRCSPMKGHSHVYWYRQLPEEGLKFMVYLQKENIIDESGMPKERFSAEFPKEGPSILRIQQVVRGDSAAYFCASSSRQGAINEQYFGPGTRLTVT.

CDR3 amino acids: CASSLGGGYPSEQYF. CDR3 DNA sequence: TGTGCCAGCAGCTTAGGGGGGGGTTATCCCTCCGAGCAGTACTTC. This chain uses TRBV7-3 with TRBJ2-7; 7 bases are a match to TRBD2. V was clipped by 2 bases and J by 6 bases; unmatched bases: 10. This CDR3 is built from 15 residues. Germline CDR1 SGHTA, CDR2 FQGTGA.